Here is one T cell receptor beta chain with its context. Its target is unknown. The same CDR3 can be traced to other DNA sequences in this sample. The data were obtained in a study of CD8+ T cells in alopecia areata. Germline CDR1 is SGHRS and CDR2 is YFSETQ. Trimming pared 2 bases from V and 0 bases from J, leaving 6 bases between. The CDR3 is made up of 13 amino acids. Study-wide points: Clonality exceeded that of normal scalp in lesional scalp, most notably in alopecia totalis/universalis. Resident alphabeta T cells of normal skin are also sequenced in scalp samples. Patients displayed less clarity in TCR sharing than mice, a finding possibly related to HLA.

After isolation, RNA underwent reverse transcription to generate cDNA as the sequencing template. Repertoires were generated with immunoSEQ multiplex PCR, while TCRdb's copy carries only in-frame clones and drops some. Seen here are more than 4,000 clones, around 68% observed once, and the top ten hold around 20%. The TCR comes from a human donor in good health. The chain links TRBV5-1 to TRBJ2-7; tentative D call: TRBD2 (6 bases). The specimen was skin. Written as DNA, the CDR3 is TGCGCCAGCAGCTTCGGGAGCTCCTACGAGCAGTACTTC. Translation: CASSFGSSYEQYF. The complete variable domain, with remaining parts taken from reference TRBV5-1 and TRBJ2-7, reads KAGVTQTPRYLIKTRGQQVTLSCSPISGHRSVSWYQQTPGQGLQFLFEYFSETQRNKGNFPGRFSGRQFSNSRSEMNVSTLELGDSALYLCASSFGSSYEQYFGPGTRLTVT.